These T cell receptor beta chains were read from a single sample in a study of blood T cells in healthy people across ages. TCRdb called the 5' RACE reads again in MiXCR, with one record for every CDR3 protein. The sample records 550,000 to 800,000 distinct CDR3 sequences, about 34% being singletons. The specimen was blood. The receptor set was obtained from a woman over 75 in good health. CDR3s include the opening cysteine and the closing phenylalanine or tryptophan. Each record gives: V gene, CDR3 length, D gene, J gene, clone size, CDR3 DNA, CDR3 protein. D genes are given only for firm matches. Expanded clones are given a class, and other clones once, few, many or no size at all.

TRBV29-1	13	TRBD1	TRBJ2-2	.	TGCAGCGTTGCGACAGGGGGCACCGGGGAGCTGTTTTTT	CSVATGGTGELFF
TRBV29-1	11	.	TRBJ2-3	many	TGCAGCGTCAAGGCCGGTGATACGCAGTATTTT	CSVKAGDTQYF
TRBV7-9	16	TRBD1	TRBJ1-2	.	TGTGCCAGCAGCTTAGCGGGGGACAGCCTTAACTATGGCTACACCTTC	CASSLAGDSLNYGYTF
TRBV7-2	16	.	TRBJ2-6	.	TGTGCCAGCAGCTTGGAGGTTAGCTCTGGGGCCAACGTCCTGACTTTC	CASSLEVSSGANVLTF
TRBV27	15	TRBD1	TRBJ2-7	many	TGTGCCAGCAGTTTATACGCAGGGGGTGCCTACGAGCAGTACTTC	CASSLYAGGAYEQYF
TRBV3-1	16	.	TRBJ2-2	.	TGTGCCAGCAGCCAACGACTCGGGGCGAACACCGGGGAGCTGTTTTTT	CASSQRLGANTGELFF
TRBV7-9	13	.	TRBJ1-4	many	TGTGCCAGCAGCTTATTTCCGGGGGAAAAACTGTTTTTT	CASSLFPGEKLFF
TRBV29-1	13	TRBD1	TRBJ2-5	many	TGCAGCGTTGATACAGGGGGTGCGGAGACCCAGTACTTC	CSVDTGGAETQYF
TRBV4-2	13	.	TRBJ1-4	.	TGTGCCAGCAGACGAACAGCTAATGAAAAACTGTTTTTT	CASRRTANEKLFF
TRBV7-2	17	TRBD1	TRBJ2-3	many	TGTGCCAGCAGCCTGCGCCCCCGGGACAGGGTGATAGATACGCAGTATTTT	CASSLRPRDRVIDTQYF
TRBV11-2	15	TRBD1	TRBJ2-4	.	TGTGCCAGCAGAAAAGGGGGCGGCGCCAAAAACATTCAGTACTTC	CASRKGGGAKNIQYF
TRBV4-1	18	TRBD2	TRBJ2-3	.	TGCGCCAGCTGCCAAGTGAGGCTAGCGGGGGGTAGCACAGATACGCAGTATTTT	CASCQVRLAGGSTDTQYF
TRBV4-2	15	.	TRBJ2-1	many	TGTGCCAGCAGCCAAGGGGAGTTTTCGGCCCCTGAGCAGTTCTTC	CASSQGEFSAPEQFF
TRBV5-1	16	TRBD1	TRBJ2-2	.	TGCGCCAGCAGTAGACTGACAGGGGGCAAATCCGGGGAGCTGTTTTTT	CASSRLTGGKSGELFF
TRBV6-5	15	.	TRBJ2-5	.	TGTGCCAGCAGTTACATCGCCAGGGCCCAAGAGACCCAGTACTTC	CASSYIARAQETQYF
TRBV5-1	14	.	TRBJ2-5	.	TGCGCCAGCAGCTTCGGAAGGGGTATAGAGACCCAGTACTTC	CASSFGRGIETQYF
TRBV18	13	TRBD1	TRBJ1-5	.	TGTGCCAGCTCCAGACAGGGAAAACAGCCCCAGCATTTT	CASSRQGKQPQHF
TRBV5-1	14	.	TRBJ1-1	.	TGCGCCAGCAGCACGACGGTGGGGGGCACTGAAGCTTTCTTT	CASSTTVGGTEAFF
TRBV29-1	10	.	TRBJ2-3	.	TGCAGCGTTGAAGGCCCCTCCAGGTATTTT	CSVEGPSRYF
TRBV2	13	.	TRBJ1-2	.	TGTGCCAGCAAGCTCCGGGACAACGATGGCTACACCTTC	CASKLRDNDGYTF
TRBV20-1	14	TRBD1	TRBJ2-1	many	TGCAGTGCTAGGGGGGACAGGGATTACAATGAGCAGTTCTTC	CSARGDRDYNEQFF
TRBV5-1	14	.	TRBJ1-5	.	TGCGCCAGCAGCTTGGATGTTGGCAATCAGCCCCAGCATTTT	CASSLDVGNQPQHF
TRBV29-1	12	.	TRBJ1-2	many	TGCAGCGTTGAGGACAGTAACTATGGCTACACCTTC	CSVEDSNYGYTF
TRBV6-6	16	TRBD2	TRBJ2-1	.	TGTGCCAGCAGTTCCCATAGCGGGGAATCCTACAATGAGCAGTTCTTC	CASSSHSGESYNEQFF